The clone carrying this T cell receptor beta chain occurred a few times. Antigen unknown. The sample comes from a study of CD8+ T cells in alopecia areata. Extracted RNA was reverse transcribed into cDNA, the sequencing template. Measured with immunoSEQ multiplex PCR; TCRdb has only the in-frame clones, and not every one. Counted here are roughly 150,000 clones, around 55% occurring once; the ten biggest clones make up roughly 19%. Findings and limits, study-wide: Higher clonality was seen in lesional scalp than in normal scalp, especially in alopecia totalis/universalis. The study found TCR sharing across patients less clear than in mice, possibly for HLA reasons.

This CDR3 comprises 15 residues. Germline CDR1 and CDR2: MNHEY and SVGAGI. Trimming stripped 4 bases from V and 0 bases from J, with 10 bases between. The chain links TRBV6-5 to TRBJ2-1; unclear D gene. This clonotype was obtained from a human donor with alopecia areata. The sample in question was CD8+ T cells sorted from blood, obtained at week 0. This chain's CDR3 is CASSSPRSSYNEQFF. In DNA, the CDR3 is TGTGCCAGCAGTTCCCCCCGGAGCTCCTACAATGAGCAGTTCTTC.